Below, 20 T cell receptor beta chains from the same sample are listed, as sequenced in a study of identical twins. MiXCR, run by TCRdb on the 5' RACE reads, gives a single entry per CDR3 protein. Among 250,000 or so distinct CDR3 sequences listed, 5.5% to 8% were seen once. Separately, the same data were catalogued under a study of yellow fever vaccine responses in identical twins.

The sequencing input was memory (CD45RO+) T cells sorted from blood. The receptors shown here come from a woman in her late teens or twenties in good health.

This clonotype was picked up many times. The gene calls are TRBV6-5 and TRBJ2-2, with D maybe TRBD2 (6 bases). The CDR3 has 15 amino acids. The germline V and J ends were trimmed by 2 bases and 0 bases, with 7 bases remaining between them. Per germline, CDR1 MNHEY and CDR2 SVGAGI. CDR3 amino acids: CASSYAGPNTGELFF. CDR3 DNA: TGTGCCAGCAGTTACGCGGGACCGAACACCGGGGAGCTGTTTTTT.

This clonotype has only a few counts. At one boundary the junction diverges from the germline segment, which might be a read error. V usage is TRBV28 and J usage is TRBJ2-5, with TRBD1 matching 7 bases. The CDR3 sequence is 15 residues long. Germline V gives CDR1 MDHEN, CDR2 SYDVKM. The CDR3 bases are TGTGCCAGCAGTGGACGGACAGGCGCGCAAGAGAGCCAGTACTTC. The encoded protein is CASSGRTGAQESQYF.

The chain employs TRBV19 and TRBJ2-7; a weak D match, TRBD2 (6 bases). Germline V CDR1 and CDR2: LNHDA, SQIVND (reference sequence). The CDR3 length is 15 residues. V was trimmed by 4 bases and J by 4 bases, leaving 17 bases between them. The CDR3 reads CASSRAGGTDYEQYF. The CDR3 DNA reads as TGTGCCAGTAGTAGAGCAGGAGGGACCGATTACGAGCAGTACTTC. The whole variable domain, remainder taken from reference TRBV19 and TRBJ2-7, is DGGITQSPKYLFRKEGQNVTLSCEQNLNHDAMYWYRQDPGQGLRLIYYSQIVNDFQKGDIAEGYSVSREKKESFPLTVTSAQKNPTAFYLCASSRAGGTDYEQYFGPGTRLTVT.

This clonotype was observed at least ten times. The DNA of the CDR3 is TGCGCCAGCAGCCAACCGGGACAGGGAAGATATGGCTACACCTTC. Its protein product is CASSQPGQGRYGYTF. The chain combines TRBV5-1 with TRBJ1-2; 9 bases line up with TRBD1. Germline lookup yields CDR1 SGHRS and CDR2 YFSETQ. The ends lost 4 bases at V and 5 bases at J; junction bases unmatched: 9. CDR3 length: 15 amino acids.

The J gene is TRBJ2-1, the V gene TRBV29-1; 12 nucleotides line up with TRBD2. Germline trimming cut 2 bases from V and 7 bases from J; bases unmatched to any gene: 6. CDR1 SQVTM and CDR2 ANQGSEA come from the germline V gene. The CDR3 loop spans 15 amino acids. CDR3 bases: TGCAGCGTTGAACCGACTAGCGGGAGAGGTAATGAGCAGTTCTTC. This encodes CSVEPTSGRGNEQFF.

J is TRBJ2-2 and V is TRBV19; TRBD2 matches at 7 bases. The CDR3 covers 14 residues. Trimming removed 7 bases from V and 2 bases from J; junction bases left unmatched: 4. Germline V gene lookup returns CDR1 LNHDA and CDR2 SQIVND (reference sequence). For the CDR3, the DNA is TGTGCCAGTAAGAAGCGGGAAAACACCGGGGAGCTGTTTTTT. It encodes CASKKRENTGELFF.

The CDR3 bases are TGCAGTGCCCGGGGACAGGGGATAGGTTCACCCCTCCACTTT. Translated: CSARGQGIGSPLHF. The chain has TRBV20-1 and TRBJ1-6, with 10 bases lining up with TRBD1. The CDR3 consists of 14 residues. In germline, CDR1 is DFQATT, CDR2 SNEGSKA (reference sequence). V lost 6 bases, J lost 9 bases, and 8 bases stayed unmatched.

The table lists this clonotype with a few counts. The CDR3 DNA follows: TGTGCCAGCTCACCCCTCGGGGGAGGGAACTATGGCTACACCTTC. It translates to CASSPLGGGNYGYTF. V and J are TRBV6-1 and TRBJ1-2; weak D call: TRBD1 (5 bases). V lost 8 bases to trimming and J lost 2 bases, with 18 bases between them. Looked up from germline, CDR1 is MNHNS and CDR2 is SASEGT. This CDR3 contains 15 residues.

The chain recombines TRBV3-1 with TRBJ2-1, with TRBD2 identical over 11 bases. J gave up 4 bases and V 10 bases, and 15 bases lay outside the gene matches. This CDR3 contains 17 residues. The germline V gene has CDR1 LGHDT and CDR2 YNNKEL (reference sequence). The CDR3: CATSQDTSGSRYNEQFF. DNA for the CDR3: TGTGCCACCTCCCAAGATACTAGCGGGAGCAGGTACAATGAGCAGTTCTTC.

This clonotype has just a few counts. The chain joins TRBV20-1 to TRBJ2-7; 10 bases are shared with TRBD2. CDR1 and CDR2 (germline): DFQATT, SNEGSKA (reference sequence). The CDR3 covers 15 residues. V lost 0 bases to trimming and J lost 5 bases; unmatched junction nucleotides: 7. CDR3 region: CSAREGSSGSHEQYF. The DNA for the CDR3 is TGCAGTGCTAGAGAAGGGTCTAGCGGGAGCCACGAGCAGTACTTC.

The CDR3 sequence: CSAREVQLQETQYF. CDR3 coding DNA: TGCAGTGCTAGAGAGGTACAATTACAAGAGACCCAGTACTTC. V gene TRBV20-1 combines with J gene TRBJ2-5; D remains ambiguous. This CDR3 contains 14 residues. Germline assignment: CDR1 DFQATT and CDR2 SNEGSKA (reference sequence). V lost 0 bases, J lost 2 bases, and 10 bases lay in between.

Ten or more counts support this clonotype. This chain joins TRBV7-6 and TRBJ2-6; D unclear. The germline CDR1 and CDR2 sequences are SGHVS and FNYEAQ. This CDR3 has 16 residues. The V gene lost 5 bases and the J gene lost 0 bases, with 11 bases spanning the gap. The DNA of the CDR3 is TGTGCCAGCAGCCCAAAGATAGACTCTGGGGCCAACGTCCTGACTTTC. It codes for CASSPKIDSGANVLTF.

This chain joins TRBV7-8 and TRBJ2-1; TRBD2 is a possible D gene (5 bases). CDR1 and CDR2 (germline): SGHVS, FQNEAQ. This CDR3 region has 17 residues. Trimming pared 4 bases from V and 0 bases from J, leaving 16 bases between. The CDR3, as DNA: TGTGCCAGCAGCTCCCCTCGGTGGGAGAGCTCCTACAATGAGCAGTTCTTC. This sequence encodes CASSSPRWESSYNEQFF.

This clonotype has more than one count but fewer than ten. The V call is TRBV4-1, the J call TRBJ1-4; maybe TRBD1 (5 bases). The CDR3 spans 15 residues. V shed 1 base and J shed 6 bases, with 12 bases lying between them. Germline lookup yields CDR1 MGHRA and CDR2 YSYEKL. The CDR3 spells CASSQAGWAYEKLFF. The CDR3 bases are TGCGCCAGCAGCCAAGCAGGGTGGGCGTATGAAAAACTGTTTTTT.

V is TRBV24-1 and J is TRBJ1-2; no reliable D call. The CDR3 has 14 amino acids. V was cut by 10 bases and J by 3 bases, with 17 bases left in between. Germline V gene lookup returns CDR1 KGHDR and CDR2 SFDVKD. CDR3 protein: CATAPAGSHYGYTF. The CDR3 region has the DNA TGTGCCACGGCTCCCGCGGGTAGCCACTATGGCTACACCTTC.

This clonotype showed up many times. The chain uses TRBV6-5 and TRBJ2-7; D is unresolved. This CDR3 region has 14 residues. The V end was cut by 0 bases, the J end by 6 bases, with 12 bases between. Germline lookup yields CDR1 MNHEY and CDR2 SVGAGI. In DNA form, the CDR3 reads TGTGCCAGCAGTTACTCAACCGTTAGGCCCGAGCAGTACTTC. Translated: CASSYSTVRPEQYF.

On this clonotype itself: A junction boundary mismatches the germline segment, possibly from a read error. V usage is TRBV11-2 and J usage is TRBJ1-2; D is uncertain. The CDR3 covers 11 residues. The germline V gene has CDR1 SGHAT and CDR2 FQNNGV. The CDR3 loop reads CTSKSNYGYTF. DNA of the CDR3: TGTACCAGCAAAAGTAACTATGGCTACACCTTC.

The CDR3: CASSQVKGGASPLHF. For the CDR3, the DNA is TGTGCCAGCAGCCAAGTGAAAGGGGGTGCTTCACCCCTCCACTTT. The chain uses TRBV14 and TRBJ1-6; tentatively, D is TRBD1 (6 bases). The CDR3 is 15 residues long. Per germline, CDR1 SGHDN and CDR2 FVKESK. V dropped 1 base and J dropped 9 bases, with 13 bases sitting between them.

The genes are TRBV20-1 and TRBJ2-2; D is perhaps TRBD1 (6 bases). The V gene's germline CDR1 is DFQATT and CDR2 SNEGSKA (reference sequence). This CDR3 comprises 13 residues. The ends were cut back, 0 bases at V and 7 bases at J, with 9 bases in the middle. In DNA, the CDR3 is TGCAGTGCTAGAGAACAGGGAATCGGGGAGCTGTTTTTT. Amino acid sequence: CSAREQGIGELFF.

This clonotype was observed many times. The V gene is TRBV5-1, the J gene TRBJ2-4, with TRBD2 matching over 13 bases. Losses at the gene ends were 4 bases for V and 8 bases for J; bases not matched to a gene: 15. The CDR3 is 18 amino acids. Germline V gene data show CDR1 as SGHRS and CDR2 as YFSETQ. The CDR3 coding sequence is TGCGCCAGCAGCCGAGACGGACTAGCGGGAGCGTTCGGAGACATTCAGTACTTC. The encoded protein is CASSRDGLAGAFGDIQYF.